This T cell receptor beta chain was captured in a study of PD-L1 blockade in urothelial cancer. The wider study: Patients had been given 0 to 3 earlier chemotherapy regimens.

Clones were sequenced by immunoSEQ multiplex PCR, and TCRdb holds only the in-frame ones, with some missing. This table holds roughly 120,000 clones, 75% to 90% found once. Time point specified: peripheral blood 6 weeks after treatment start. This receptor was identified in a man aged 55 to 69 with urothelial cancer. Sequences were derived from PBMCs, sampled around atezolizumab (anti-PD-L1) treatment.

CDR3 DNA sequence: TGTGCCAGCGTAAGACAGGGGGGGACCTACGAGCAGTACTTC. Translating it yields CASVRQGGTYEQYF. This sequence joins TRBV2 and TRBJ2-7, with TRBD1 identical over 9 bases. The junction had 7 bases not matched to a gene; V was cut back by 8 bases and J by 2 bases. CDR1 is SNHLY, CDR2 FYNNEI, per germline. The CDR3 runs to 14 residues.